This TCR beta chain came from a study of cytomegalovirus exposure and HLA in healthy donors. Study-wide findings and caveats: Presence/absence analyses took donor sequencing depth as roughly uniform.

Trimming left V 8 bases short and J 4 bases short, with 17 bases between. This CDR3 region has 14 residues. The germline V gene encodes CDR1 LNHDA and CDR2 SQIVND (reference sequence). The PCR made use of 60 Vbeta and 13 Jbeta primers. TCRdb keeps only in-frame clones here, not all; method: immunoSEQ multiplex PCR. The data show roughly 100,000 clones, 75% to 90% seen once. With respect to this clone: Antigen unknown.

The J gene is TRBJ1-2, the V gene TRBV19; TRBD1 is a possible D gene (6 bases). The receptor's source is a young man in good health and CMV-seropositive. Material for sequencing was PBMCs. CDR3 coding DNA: TGTGCCAGTGGTCCCTCGGACAGCGGCTATGGCTACACCTTC. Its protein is CASGPSDSGYGYTF.